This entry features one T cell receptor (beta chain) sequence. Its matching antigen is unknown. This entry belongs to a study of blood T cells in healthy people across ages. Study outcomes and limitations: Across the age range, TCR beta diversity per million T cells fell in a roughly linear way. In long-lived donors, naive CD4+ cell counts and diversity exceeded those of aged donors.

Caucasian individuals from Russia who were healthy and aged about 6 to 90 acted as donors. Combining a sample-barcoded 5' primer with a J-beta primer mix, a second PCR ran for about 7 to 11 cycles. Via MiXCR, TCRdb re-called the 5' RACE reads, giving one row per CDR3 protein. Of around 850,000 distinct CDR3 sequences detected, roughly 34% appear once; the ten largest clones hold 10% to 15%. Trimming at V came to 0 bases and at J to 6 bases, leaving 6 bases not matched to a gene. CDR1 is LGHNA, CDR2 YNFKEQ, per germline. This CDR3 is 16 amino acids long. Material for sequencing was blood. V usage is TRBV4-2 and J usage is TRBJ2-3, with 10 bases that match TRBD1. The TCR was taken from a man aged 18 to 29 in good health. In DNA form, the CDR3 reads TGTGCCAGCAGCCAAGACGGGACAGGGGTAGGGGATACGCAGTATTTT. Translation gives CASSQDGTGVGDTQYF.